This T cell receptor beta chain appears in the sequencing data of a study of T cell changes during pregnancy in multiple sclerosis. The method was immunoSEQ multiplex PCR; TCRdb's version includes in-frame clones alone and lacks a portion of them. The sample includes around 30,000 clones, about 90% of them seen just once. Looked up from germline, CDR1 is SGHNT and CDR2 is YYREEE (reference sequence). V gave up 7 bases and J gave up 4 bases; unmatched junction bases: 4. This CDR3 is built from 12 residues. This rearrangement joins TRBV5-4 to TRBJ1-2; TRBD1 matches at 7 bases. This TCR was recovered from a female donor with multiple sclerosis, enrolled in a pregnancy study. The sequences come from CD8+ T cells from peripheral blood mononuclear cells, collected in the third trimester of pregnancy. The CDR3 here is CASRTGTYGYTF. The CDR3 bases are TGTGCCAGCCGGACAGGTACCTATGGCTACACCTTC.